The sequence of this T cell receptor beta chain was determined in a study of shared clonotypes between healthy human individuals. General study results and limits: At large depth, rarefaction still showed sorted-subset sequencing to be incomplete. Among non-shared clonotypes, generation probabilities were lower than among those shared by all four donors.

Note on this clone: The antigen is unknown.

Some clones are missing from TCRdb's copy, which holds only in-frame ones; the method was immunoSEQ multiplex PCR. The sample lists roughly 500,000 clones, about 96% occurring once. Donors were healthy HIV-negative adults without recently reported acute infections or vaccinations. V lost 3 bases to trimming and J lost 2 bases, with 11 bases between them. This CDR3 has 14 residues. From germline, CDR1 is MNHEY and CDR2 SMNVEV (reference sequence). The sample comprised naive CD4+ T cells sorted from blood. This sample's subset: CD45RA+ positively selected. The TCR sequence derives from a woman in her twenties or thirties in good health. The chain joins TRBV27 to TRBJ2-7; D is unclear. Here the CDR3 DNA reads TGTGCCAGCAGTTTCGCATCTATACCCTACGAGCAGTACTTC. Protein sequence: CASSFASIPYEQYF.